Shown below are 13 T cell receptor beta chains from a single sample sequenced in a study of T cell repertoires in cytomegalovirus infection. No antigens are known for them. MiXCR was run by TCRdb on the reads, yielding one entry per CDR3 protein. The top ten hold 13% of the sample, which has about 400,000 distinct CDR3 sequences, about 35% seen once. The sequencing here drew on cultured PBMCs, taken from culture after CMV antigen stimulation. These TCRs come from a human donor in good health (CMV status not recorded). Some clones in this sample may be carry-over from other donors' samples.

The chain carries TRBV24-1 and TRBJ2-5; 7 nucleotides agree with TRBD2. Germline V lookup: CDR1 KGHDR, CDR2 SFDVKD. The ends lost 9 bases at V and 7 bases at J; junction bases unmatched: 4. The CDR3 spans 11 residues. This chain's CDR3 is CATATGGTQYF. The CDR3 DNA sequence: TGTGCCACCGCGACGGGAGGGACCCAGTACTTC.

The chain employs TRBV28 and TRBJ2-3; possible D gene TRBD2, 6 bases. Germline CDR1 is MDHEN and CDR2 is SYDVKM. The germline V and J ends were trimmed by 5 bases and 0 bases, with 12 bases remaining between them. There are 15 residues in the CDR3. The CDR3 nucleotides read TGTGCCAGCAGTACATTAGCGGAAAGCACAGATACGCAGTATTTT. Its translation: CASSTLAESTDTQYF.

This clonotype has just a few counts. This sequence joins TRBV7-8 and TRBJ1-1; maybe TRBD1 (6 bases). This CDR3 has 17 amino acids. Germline assignment: CDR1 SGHVS and CDR2 FQNEAQ. Trimming took 5 bases from V and 5 from J, leaving 24 bases between them. The CDR3 is CASSPNERFTGRTEAFF. For the CDR3, the DNA is TGTGCCAGCAGCCCTAATGAAAGATTTACAGGGCGGACTGAAGCTTTCTTT.

This clonotype has only a few counts. This sequence joins TRBV28 and TRBJ1-2, with 7 bases lining up with TRBD1. This CDR3 has 15 amino acids. Germline-derived CDR1 and CDR2 are MDHEN and SYDVKM. Trimming at V came to 5 bases and at J to 3 bases, leaving 9 bases not matched to a gene. CDR3 in amino acids: CASSPAGGYYYGYTF. The CDR3 DNA is TGTGCCAGCAGTCCCGCAGGGGGTTATTACTATGGCTACACCTTC.

The chain links TRBV12-5 to TRBJ1-5, with 10 bases aligning to TRBD1. Trimming removed 6 bases from V and 8 bases from J; junction bases left unmatched: 7. Germline V gene sequence: CDR1 LGHNT, CDR2 FRNRAP. This CDR3 has 14 amino acids. CDR3 protein: CASGTGGEGKPQHF. As DNA, the CDR3 is TGTGCTAGTGGGACAGGGGGCGAGGGAAAGCCCCAGCATTTT.

This clonotype has more than one count but fewer than ten. V and J are TRBV28 and TRBJ1-4; 7 bases line up with TRBD1. The CDR3 covers 14 residues. Losses at the gene ends were 3 bases for V and 4 bases for J; bases not matched to a gene: 2. Germline loops: CDR1 MDHEN, CDR2 SYDVKM. CDR3 in amino acids: CASSLGQINEKLFF. In DNA form, the CDR3 reads TGTGCCAGCAGTTTGGGACAGATTAATGAAAAACTGTTTTTT.

The genes are TRBV28 and TRBJ1-1; TRBD1 matches 7 bases. CDR1 and CDR2 (germline): MDHEN, SYDVKM. Unmatched junction bases numbered 7, after V lost 5 bases and J lost 1 base. The CDR3 consists of 15 residues. The CDR3 nucleotides are TGTGCCAGCAGTGACAGGGTGGTGGGGAACACTGAAGCTTTCTTT. Amino acid sequence: CASSDRVVGNTEAFF.

This clonotype was detected ten times or more. The rearrangement links TRBV7-8 to TRBJ2-7; TRBD2 matches at 8 bases. The germline V gene has CDR1 SGHVS and CDR2 FQNEAQ. This CDR3 spans 14 amino acids. After removal of 4 bases from V and 3 bases from J, the junction contained 5 bases not matched to a gene. CDR3 DNA sequence: TGTGCCAGCAGCTCGACCACTAGCGGCTACGAGCAGTACTTC. Its protein product is CASSSTTSGYEQYF.

This rearrangement joins TRBV3-1 to TRBJ1-6; tentatively, D is TRBD1 (5 bases). There are 13 residues in the CDR3. Germline CDR1 LGHDT, CDR2 YNNKEL (reference sequence). The V gene lost 5 bases and the J gene lost 7 bases, with 9 bases spanning the gap. CDR3 nucleotide sequence: TGTGCCAGCAGCACGGGGGGGAATTCACCCCTCCACTTT. Its translation: CASSTGGNSPLHF. The full variable domain, its missing parts supplied by reference TRBV3-1 and TRBJ1-6, is DTAVSQTPKYLVTQMGNDKSIKCEQNLGHDTMYWYKQDSKKFLKIMFSYNNKELIINETVPNRFSPKSPDKAHLNLHINSLELGDSAVYFCASSTGGNSPLHFGNGTRLTVT.

The V and J genes are TRBV25-1 and TRBJ2-2, with 7 bases that match TRBD2. Germline loops: CDR1 MGHDK, CDR2 SYGVNS. J lost 4 bases, V lost 6 bases, and 8 bases had no gene match. This CDR3 region has 15 residues. The CDR3 DNA sequence: TGTGCCAGCAGCCCCGGGGGGTCGGGCACCGGGGAGCTGTTTTTT. This gives the protein CASSPGGSGTGELFF.

The J gene is TRBJ1-5, the V gene TRBV23-1; D is undetermined. TRBV23-1 belongs to the ORF category, with a function that is uncertain. V was pared by 0 bases and J by 0 bases, with 12 bases between. The length of the CDR3 is 17 residues. The CDR3 reads CASSQSRAFYSNQPQHF. The CDR3 DNA sequence: TGCGCCAGCAGTCAATCAAGGGCGTTCTATAGCAATCAGCCCCAGCATTTT.

The rearrangement uses TRBV11-2 and TRBJ2-7; D call uncertain. The germline V gene encodes CDR1 SGHAT and CDR2 FQNNGV. V lost 0 bases to trimming and J lost 1 base, with 7 bases between them. This CDR3 has 14 amino acids. The CDR3 bases are TGTGCCAGCAGCTTAGATCACAGTTCCTACGAGCAGTACTTC. This sequence encodes CASSLDHSSYEQYF.

The chain couples TRBV7-8 to TRBJ2-1; maybe TRBD2 (5 bases). Germline CDR1 reads SGHVS; CDR2 reads FQNEAQ. CDR3 length: 14 amino acids. Trimming pared 4 bases from V and 10 bases from J, leaving 17 bases between. CDR3 DNA sequence: TGTGCCAGCAGCTCCCTGCGGAGCGGCGGGGAGCAGTTCTTC. It yields the protein CASSSLRSGGEQFF.